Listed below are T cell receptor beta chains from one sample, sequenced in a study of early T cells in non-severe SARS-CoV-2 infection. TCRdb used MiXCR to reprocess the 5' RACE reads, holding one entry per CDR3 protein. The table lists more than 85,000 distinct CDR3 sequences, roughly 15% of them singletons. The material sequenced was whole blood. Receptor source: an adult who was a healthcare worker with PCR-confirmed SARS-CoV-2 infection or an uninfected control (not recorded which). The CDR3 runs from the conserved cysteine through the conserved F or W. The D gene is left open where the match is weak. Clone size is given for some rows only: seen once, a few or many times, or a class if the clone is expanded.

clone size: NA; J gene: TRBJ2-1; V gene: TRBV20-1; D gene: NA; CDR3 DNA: TGCAGTTCCCAGTGTCCAACAGGAAACAATGAGCAGTTCTTC; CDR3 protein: CSSQCPTGNNEQFF
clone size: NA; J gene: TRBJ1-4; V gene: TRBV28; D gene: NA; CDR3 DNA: TGTGCCACCACAGTTTTCGGCAGGGGCGGAGGTGAAAAACTGTTTTTT; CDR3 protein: CATTVFGRGGGEKLFF
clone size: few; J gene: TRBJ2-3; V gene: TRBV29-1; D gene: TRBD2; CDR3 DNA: TGCAGCGTTGAAGATCTAGCGGCGCCCACAGATACGCAGTATTTT; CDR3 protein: CSVEDLAAPTDTQYF
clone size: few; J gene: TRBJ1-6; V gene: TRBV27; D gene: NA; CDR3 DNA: TGTGCCAGCAGTACCCTGGAGGCCGATAATTCACCCCTCCACTTT; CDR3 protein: CASSTLEADNSPLHF
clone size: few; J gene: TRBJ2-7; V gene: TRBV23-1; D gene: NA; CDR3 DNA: TGCGCCAGCAGTCAGCACCCTTCCGGGACAAGCTCCTACGAGCAGTACTTC; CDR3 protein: CASSQHPSGTSSYEQYF
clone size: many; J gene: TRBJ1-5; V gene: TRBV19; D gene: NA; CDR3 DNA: TGTGCCAGTAGTCAATACAGGAGCAATCAGCCCCAGCATTTT; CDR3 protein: CASSQYRSNQPQHF
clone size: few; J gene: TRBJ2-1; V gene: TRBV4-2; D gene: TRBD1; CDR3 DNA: TGTGCCAGCAGCCCGGGACAGGGTAACTACAATGAGCAGTTCTTC; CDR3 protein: CASSPGQGNYNEQFF
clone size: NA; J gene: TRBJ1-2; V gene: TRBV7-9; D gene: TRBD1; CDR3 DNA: TGTGCCAGCAGCCCTATGCCTCAGGGGGAGAACTATGGCTACACCTTC; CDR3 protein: CASSPMPQGENYGYTF
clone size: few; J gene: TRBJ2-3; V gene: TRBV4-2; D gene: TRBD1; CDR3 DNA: TGTGCCAGCAGCCCGCCGAGGAGACAGGGGTCAGATACGCAGTATTTT; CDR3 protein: CASSPPRRQGSDTQYF
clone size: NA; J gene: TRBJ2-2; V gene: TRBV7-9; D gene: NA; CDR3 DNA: TGTGCCAGCAGCGGCAACACCGGGGAGCTGTTTTTT; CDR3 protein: CASSGNTGELFF
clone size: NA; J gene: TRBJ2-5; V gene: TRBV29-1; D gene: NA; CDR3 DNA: TGCAGCGTTGAGGAAGGGCTGGGGCAAGAGACCCAGTACTTC; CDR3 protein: CSVEEGLGQETQYF
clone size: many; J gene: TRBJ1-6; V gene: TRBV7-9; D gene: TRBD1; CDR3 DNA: TGTGCCAGCAGACGGGACAGGGAAGGTTCACCCCTCCACTTT; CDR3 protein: CASRRDREGSPLHF
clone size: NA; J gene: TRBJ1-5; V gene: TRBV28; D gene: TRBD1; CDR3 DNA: TGTGCCAGCAGTTCACAGGGGAGGTACCGCAATCAGCCCCAGCATTTT; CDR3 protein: CASSSQGRYRNQPQHF
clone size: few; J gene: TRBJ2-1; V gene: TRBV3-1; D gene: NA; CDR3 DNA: TGTGCCAGCAGCCAAAAGATAGTTTACAATGAGCAGTTCTTC; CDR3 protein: CASSQKIVYNEQFF
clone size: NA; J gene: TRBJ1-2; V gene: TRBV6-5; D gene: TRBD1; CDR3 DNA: TGTGCCAGCAGTTACTCCAGGACAGGCAGCTCTTATGGCTACACCTTC; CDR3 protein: CASSYSRTGSSYGYTF
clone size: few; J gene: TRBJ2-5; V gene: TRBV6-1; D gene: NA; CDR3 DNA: TGTGCCAGCAGTGCGGTGCCCCAAGAGACCCAGTACTTC; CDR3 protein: CASSAVPQETQYF
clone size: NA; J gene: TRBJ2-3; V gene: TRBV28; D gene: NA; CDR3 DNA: TGTGCCAGCAGTTTTCGGAAGAATAGCACAGATACGCAGTATTTT; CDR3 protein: CASSFRKNSTDTQYF
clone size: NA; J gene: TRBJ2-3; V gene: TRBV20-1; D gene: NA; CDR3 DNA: TGCAGTGCTCCGTATTGGGATACGCAGTATTTT; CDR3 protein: CSAPYWDTQYF
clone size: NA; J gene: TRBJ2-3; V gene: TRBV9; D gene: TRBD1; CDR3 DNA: TGTGCCAGCAAACAGGGGGCCTCCTCTAGCACAGATACGCAGTATTTT; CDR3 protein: CASKQGASSSTDTQYF
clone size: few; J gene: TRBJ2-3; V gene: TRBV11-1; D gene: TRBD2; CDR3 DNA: TGTGCCAGCAGCTTATATGTAGCGGGGGTCTCCACAGATACGCAGTATTTT; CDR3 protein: CASSLYVAGVSTDTQYF
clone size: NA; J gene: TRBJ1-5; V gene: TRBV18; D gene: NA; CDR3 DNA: TGTGCCAGCTCACCAGACTCAGGGGAGCCCCAGCATTTT; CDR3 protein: CASSPDSGEPQHF
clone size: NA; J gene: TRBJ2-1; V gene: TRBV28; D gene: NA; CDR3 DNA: TGTGCCAGCAGTCCAAGGACACTACCACCGAATGAGCAGTTCTTC; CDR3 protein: CASSPRTLPPNEQFF
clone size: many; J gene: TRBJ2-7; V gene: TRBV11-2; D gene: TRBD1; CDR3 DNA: TGTGCCAGCAGCCTCCGGGACAGGGAAAGGAACTTC; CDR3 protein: CASSLRDRERNF
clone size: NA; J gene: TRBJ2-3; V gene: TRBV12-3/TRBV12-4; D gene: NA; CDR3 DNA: TGTGCCAGCAGTTTCCAGCGCCCAGTCACAGATACGCAGTATTTT; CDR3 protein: CASSFQRPVTDTQYF
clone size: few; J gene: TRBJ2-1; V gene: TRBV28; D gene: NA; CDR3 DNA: TGTGCCAGCAGTTTACTATACAATGAGCAGTTCTTC; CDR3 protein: CASSLLYNEQFF
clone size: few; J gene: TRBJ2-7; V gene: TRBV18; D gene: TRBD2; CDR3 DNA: TGTGCCAGCTCATATACACGCGGGAGCTACGAGCAGTACTTC; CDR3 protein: CASSYTRGSYEQYF
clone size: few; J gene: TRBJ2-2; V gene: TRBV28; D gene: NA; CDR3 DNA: TGTGCCAGCAGTTACAGGGCCGGGGAGCTGTTTTTT; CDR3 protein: CASSYRAGELFF
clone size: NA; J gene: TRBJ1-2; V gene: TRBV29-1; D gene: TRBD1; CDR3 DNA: TGCAGCGTCAGGGGGACAGTTGATAACTATGGCTACACCTTC; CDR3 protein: CSVRGTVDNYGYTF
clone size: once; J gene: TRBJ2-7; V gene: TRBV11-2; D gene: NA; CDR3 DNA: TGTACCAGCAGCTTAGTAGGACAAGCCTACGAGCAGTACTTC; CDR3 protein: CTSSLVGQAYEQYF
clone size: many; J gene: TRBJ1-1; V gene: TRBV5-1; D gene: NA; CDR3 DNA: TGCGCCAGCAGCTTGGGATCATCCGACACTGAAGCTTTCTTT; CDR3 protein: CASSLGSSDTEAFF
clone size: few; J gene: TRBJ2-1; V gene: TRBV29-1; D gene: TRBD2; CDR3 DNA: TGCAGCGTTGAATTTCGCGGGAGGGACGTTTTTAGCCACAATGAGCAGTTCTTC; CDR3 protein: CSVEFRGRDVFSHNEQFF
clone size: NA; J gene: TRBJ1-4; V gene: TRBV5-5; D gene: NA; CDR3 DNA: TGTGCCAGCAGCTTGGCTTCTAGAAAGGAGGAAAAACTGTTTTTT; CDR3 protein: CASSLASRKEEKLFF
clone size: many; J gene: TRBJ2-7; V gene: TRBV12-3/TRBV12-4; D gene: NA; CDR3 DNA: TGTGCCAGCAGTCGGCGACAGGGAGGCTCGCAGTACTTC; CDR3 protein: CASSRRQGGSQYF
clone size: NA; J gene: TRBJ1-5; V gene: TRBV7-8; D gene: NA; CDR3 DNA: TGTGCCAGCACCGAAAGGGACACCCAGATTTTCAATCAGCCCCAGCATTTT; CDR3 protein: CASTERDTQIFNQPQHF
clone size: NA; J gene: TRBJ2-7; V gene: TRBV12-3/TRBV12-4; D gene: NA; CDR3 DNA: TGTGCCAGCAGTGGGGGCAACTCCTACGAGCAGTACTTC; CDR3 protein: CASSGGNSYEQYF
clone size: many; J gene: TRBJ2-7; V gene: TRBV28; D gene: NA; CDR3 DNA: TGTGCCAGCAGTCCCCACAGGGACGGGGTACAAGAGCAGTACTTC; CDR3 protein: CASSPHRDGVQEQYF
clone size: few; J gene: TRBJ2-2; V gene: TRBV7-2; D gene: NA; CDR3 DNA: TGTGCCAGCACCAAACGAGAGGGGTACACCGGGGAGCTGTTTTTT; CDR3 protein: CASTKREGYTGELFF
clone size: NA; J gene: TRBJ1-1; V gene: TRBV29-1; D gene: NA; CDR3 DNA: TGCAGCGTTGTAGCGGGGGTTTCTTTCTTT; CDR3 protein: CSVVAGVSFF
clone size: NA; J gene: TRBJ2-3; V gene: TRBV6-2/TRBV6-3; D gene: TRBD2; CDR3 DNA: TGTGCCAGCAGTTCCACTAGCGGAGCGGGTGCAGATACGCAGTATTTT; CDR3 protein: CASSSTSGAGADTQYF
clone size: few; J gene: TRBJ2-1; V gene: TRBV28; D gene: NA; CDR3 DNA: TGTGCCAGCAGTTTAGGGTATGAGCAGTTCTTC; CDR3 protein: CASSLGYEQFF
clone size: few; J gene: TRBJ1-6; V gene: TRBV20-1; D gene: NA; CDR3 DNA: TGCAGTGCTAGAGGGGGGGGCGCGTTTTCACCCCTCCACTTT; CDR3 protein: CSARGGGAFSPLHF
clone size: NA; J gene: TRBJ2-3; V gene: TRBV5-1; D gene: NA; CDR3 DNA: TGCGCCAGCAGCCTGTTGGGCACCGGCACAGATACGCAGTATTTT; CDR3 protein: CASSLLGTGTDTQYF
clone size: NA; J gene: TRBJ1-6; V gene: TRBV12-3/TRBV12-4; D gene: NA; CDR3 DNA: TGTGCCAGCAGTTTCACTATGGGTGTGGATTCACCCCTCCACTTT; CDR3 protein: CASSFTMGVDSPLHF
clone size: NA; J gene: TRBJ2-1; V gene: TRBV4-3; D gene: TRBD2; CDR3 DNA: TGCGCCAGCAGCCCTCGGACTAGCGGCAGTGAGCAGTTCTTC; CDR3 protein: CASSPRTSGSEQFF
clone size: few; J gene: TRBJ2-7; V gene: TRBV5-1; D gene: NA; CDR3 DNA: TGCGCCAGCAGACCGGTAGGGGGAGAGCAGTACTTC; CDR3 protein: CASRPVGGEQYF
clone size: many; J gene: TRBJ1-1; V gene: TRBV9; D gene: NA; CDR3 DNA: TGTGCCAGCAGCGTAGGGGGGTTGGGCACTGAAGCTTTCTTT; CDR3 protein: CASSVGGLGTEAFF
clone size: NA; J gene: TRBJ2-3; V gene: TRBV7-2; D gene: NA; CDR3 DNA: TGTGCCAGCAGCCCCCACAACCGTGGCACAGATACGCAGTATTTT; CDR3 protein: CASSPHNRGTDTQYF
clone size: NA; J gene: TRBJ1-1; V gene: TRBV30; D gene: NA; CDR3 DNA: TGTGCCTGGAGTTTGGGGCAGCTGAACACTGAAGCTTTCTTT; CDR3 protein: CAWSLGQLNTEAFF
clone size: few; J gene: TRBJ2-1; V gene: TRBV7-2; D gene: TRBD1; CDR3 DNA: TGTGCCAGCAGAGGGGACAGGGGGCTCGGTGAGCAGTTCTTC; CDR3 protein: CASRGDRGLGEQFF
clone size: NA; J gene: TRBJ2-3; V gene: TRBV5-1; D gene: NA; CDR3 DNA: TGCGCCAGCAGGGGACTGACGAGCACAGATACGCAGTATTTT; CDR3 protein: CASRGLTSTDTQYF
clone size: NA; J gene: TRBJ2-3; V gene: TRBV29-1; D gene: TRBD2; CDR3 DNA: TGCAGCGCCCCTGGACTAGCGGCGGATACGCAGTATTTT; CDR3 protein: CSAPGLAADTQYF
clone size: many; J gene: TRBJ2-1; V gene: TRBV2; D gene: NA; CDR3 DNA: TGTGCCAGCAGTGACGGGAGAGGGGGCCACAATGAGCAGTTCTTC; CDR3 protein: CASSDGRGGHNEQFF
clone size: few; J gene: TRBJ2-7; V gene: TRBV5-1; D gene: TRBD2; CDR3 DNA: TGCGCCAGCAGCTTGGCAGGCCCCGGGAGGGAGCAGTACTTC; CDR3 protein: CASSLAGPGREQYF
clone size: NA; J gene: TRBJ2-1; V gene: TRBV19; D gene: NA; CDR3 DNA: TGTGCCAGTAGTATAGGGCCAACTAATGAGCAGTTCTTC; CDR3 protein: CASSIGPTNEQFF